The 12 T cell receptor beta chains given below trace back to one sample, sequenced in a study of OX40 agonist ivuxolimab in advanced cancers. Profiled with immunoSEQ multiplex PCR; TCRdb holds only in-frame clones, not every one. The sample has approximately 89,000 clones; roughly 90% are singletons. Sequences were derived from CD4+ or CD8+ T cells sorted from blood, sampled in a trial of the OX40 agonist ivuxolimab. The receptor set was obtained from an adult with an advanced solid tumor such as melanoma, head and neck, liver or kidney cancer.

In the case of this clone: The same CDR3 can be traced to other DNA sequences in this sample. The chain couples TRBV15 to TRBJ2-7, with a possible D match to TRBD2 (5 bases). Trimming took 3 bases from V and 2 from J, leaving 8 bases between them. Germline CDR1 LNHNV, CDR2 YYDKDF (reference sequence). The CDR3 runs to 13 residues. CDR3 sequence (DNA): TGTGCCACCAGCAGGGACTCTACCTACGAGCAGTACTTC. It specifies CATSRDSTYEQYF. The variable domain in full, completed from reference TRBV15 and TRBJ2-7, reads DAMVIQNPRYQVTQFGKPVTLSCSQTLNHNVMYWYQQKSSQAPKLLFHYYDKDFNNEADTPDNFQSRRPNTSFCFLDIRSPGLGDTAMYLCATSRDSTYEQYFGPGTRLTVT.

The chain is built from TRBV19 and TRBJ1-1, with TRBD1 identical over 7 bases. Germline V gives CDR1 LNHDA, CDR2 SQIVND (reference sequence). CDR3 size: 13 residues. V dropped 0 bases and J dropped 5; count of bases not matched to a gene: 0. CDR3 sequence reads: CASSIDRGTEAFF. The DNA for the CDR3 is TGTGCCAGTAGTATAGACAGGGGGACTGAAGCTTTCTTT.

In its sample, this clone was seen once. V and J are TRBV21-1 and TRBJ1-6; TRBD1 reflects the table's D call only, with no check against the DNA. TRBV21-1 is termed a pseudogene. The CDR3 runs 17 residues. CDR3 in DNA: TGTGCCAGCAGCATCATAGAGGGGGTCCCTTATAATTCACCCCTCCACTTT. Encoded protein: CASSIIEGVPYNSPLHF.

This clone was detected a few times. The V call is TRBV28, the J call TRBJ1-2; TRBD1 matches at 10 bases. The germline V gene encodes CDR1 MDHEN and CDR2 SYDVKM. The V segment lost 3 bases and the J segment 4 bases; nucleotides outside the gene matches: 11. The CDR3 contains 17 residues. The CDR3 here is CASSFSLLDRGVYGYTF. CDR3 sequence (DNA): TGTGCCAGCAGTTTCTCTCTACTGGACAGGGGGGTCTATGGCTACACCTTC.

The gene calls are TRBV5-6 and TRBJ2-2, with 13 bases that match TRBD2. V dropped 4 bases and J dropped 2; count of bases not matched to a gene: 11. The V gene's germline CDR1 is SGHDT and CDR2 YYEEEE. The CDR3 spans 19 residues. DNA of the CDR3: TGTGCCAGCAGCCCGACGACTAGCGGGGGGAACCGAAACACCGGGGAGCTGTTTTTT. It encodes CASSPTTSGGNRNTGELFF.

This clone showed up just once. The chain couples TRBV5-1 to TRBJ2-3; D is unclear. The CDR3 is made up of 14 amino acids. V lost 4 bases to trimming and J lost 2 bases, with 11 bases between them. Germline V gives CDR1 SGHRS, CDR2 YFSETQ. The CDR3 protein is CASSQALDTDTQYF. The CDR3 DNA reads TGCGCCAGCAGCCAGGCCTTAGACACAGATACGCAGTATTTT.

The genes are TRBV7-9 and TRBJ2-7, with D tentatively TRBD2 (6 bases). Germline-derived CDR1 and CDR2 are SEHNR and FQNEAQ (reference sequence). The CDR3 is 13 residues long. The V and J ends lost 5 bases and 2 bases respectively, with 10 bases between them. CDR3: CASSRTTTYEQYF. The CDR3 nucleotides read TGTGCCAGCAGCAGGACTACCACCTACGAGCAGTACTTC.

CDR3 in amino acids: CASSMGLAGGSSGANVLTF. CDR3 DNA: TGTGCCAGTAGTATGGGTCTCGCAGGGGGCTCCTCTGGGGCCAACGTCCTGACTTTC. This chain joins TRBV19 and TRBJ2-6; 8 bases match TRBD1. CDR1 is LNHDA and CDR2 is SQIVND in the germline V gene (reference sequence). After removal of 3 bases from V and 0 bases from J, the junction contained 10 bases not matched to a gene. This CDR3 has 19 amino acids.

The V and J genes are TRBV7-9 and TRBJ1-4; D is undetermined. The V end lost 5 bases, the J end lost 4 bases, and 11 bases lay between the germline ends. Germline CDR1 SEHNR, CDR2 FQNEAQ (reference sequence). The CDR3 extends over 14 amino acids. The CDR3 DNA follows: TGTGCCAGCAGCCTGGAGCTAAATAATGAAAAACTGTTTTTT. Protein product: CASSLELNNEKLFF.

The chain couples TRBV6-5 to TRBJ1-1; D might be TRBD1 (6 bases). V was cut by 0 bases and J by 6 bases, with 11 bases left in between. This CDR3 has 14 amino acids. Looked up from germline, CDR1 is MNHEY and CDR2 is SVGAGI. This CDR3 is CASSYSRAGAEAFF. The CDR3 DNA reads TGTGCCAGCAGTTACTCGAGGGCAGGGGCTGAAGCTTTCTTT.

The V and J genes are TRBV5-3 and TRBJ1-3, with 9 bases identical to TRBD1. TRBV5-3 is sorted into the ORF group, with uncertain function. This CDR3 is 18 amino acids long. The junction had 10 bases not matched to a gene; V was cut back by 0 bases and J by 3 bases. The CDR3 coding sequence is TGTGCCAGAAGCTTGGGGGACAGGGAGGTTATTAGTGGAAACACCATATATTTT. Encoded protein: CARSLGDREVISGNTIYF.

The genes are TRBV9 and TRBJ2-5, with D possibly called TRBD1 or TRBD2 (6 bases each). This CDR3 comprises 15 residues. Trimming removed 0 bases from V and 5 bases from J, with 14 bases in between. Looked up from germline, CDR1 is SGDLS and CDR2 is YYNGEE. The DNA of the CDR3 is TGTGCCAGCAGCGTAGTGGGGGGCCAAGGGGAGACCCAGTACTTC. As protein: CASSVVGGQGETQYF. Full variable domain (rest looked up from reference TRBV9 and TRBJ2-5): DSGVTQTPKHLITATGQRVTLRCSPRSGDLSVYWYQQSLDQGLQFLIQYYNGEERAKGNILERFSAQQFPDLHSELNLSSLELGDSALYFCASSVVGGQGETQYFGPGTRLLVL.